This passage covers 15 T cell receptor beta chains from one sample sequenced in a study of T-cell reconstitution after alpha-beta-depleted transplantation in children. As it was prepared, the TCRbeta library received unique molecular identifiers. MiXCR, applied by TCRdb to the PCR reads, yields one record per CDR3 protein. Of a few hundred thousand distinct CDR3 sequences listed, roughly 13% are singletons. Sequenced material: PBMCs, mostly from graft donor cells, taken 360 days after TCRalphabeta/CD19-depleted stem cell transplant. The receptor set was obtained from a male patient between 5 and 17 years old who had a stem cell transplant for acute myeloid leukemia, so the T cells may come from the graft donor.

This clonotype was seen more than once but under ten times. The junction departs from germline at one end; a sequencing error may be responsible. This chain joins TRBV20-1 and TRBJ2-2; D possibly corresponds to TRBD2 (5 bases). The CDR3 consists of 15 residues. The germline gives CDR1 DFQATT, CDR2 SNEGSKA (reference sequence). The chain's CDR3 is CCARSSVGVSGELFF. In DNA form, the CDR3 reads TGCTGTGCTAGAAGTAGCGTCGGAGTGTCGGGGGAGCTGTTTTTT.

This clonotype was detected only a few times. CDR3 protein: CSAQLAGGGGTQYF. CDR3 coding DNA: TGCAGTGCTCAACTAGCGGGAGGAGGGGGTACGCAGTATTTT. V usage is TRBV20-1 and J usage is TRBJ2-3; 12 nucleotides align to TRBD2. Germline V lookup: CDR1 DFQATT, CDR2 SNEGSKA (reference sequence). The CDR3 has 14 residues. The trim removed 5 bases at V and 8 bases at J, leaving 8 bases unmatched.

The chain has TRBV12-3 or TRBV12-4 and TRBJ2-3; D ambiguous. The CDR3 runs to 13 residues. With 6 bases removed from V and 1 base from J, the gap between germline ends came to 8 bases. The DNA of the CDR3 is TGTGCCAGCAGGAGAGTTGGCACAGATACGCAGTATTTT. Protein sequence: CASRRVGTDTQYF.

V usage is TRBV27 and J usage is TRBJ2-1; D unclear. V shed 6 bases and J shed 3 bases, with 6 bases lying between them. Germline lookup yields CDR1 MNHEY and CDR2 SMNVEV (reference sequence). The CDR3 has 12 residues. CDR3 loop: CASRTVYNEQFF. CDR3 DNA: TGTGCCAGCAGAACCGTCTACAATGAGCAGTTCTTC.

The sample holds a few counts of this clonotype. The rearrangement uses TRBV20-1 and TRBJ2-5; tentative D call: TRBD1 (6 bases). Trimming took 3 bases from V and 2 from J, leaving 16 bases between them. The length of the CDR3 is 15 residues. From germline, CDR1 is DFQATT and CDR2 SNEGSKA (reference sequence). Written as DNA, the CDR3 is TGCAGTGCTAGGCCAGGGGTCGCCTTACAAGAGACCCAGTACTTC. This codes for CSARPGVALQETQYF.

This clonotype showed up many times. The chain joins TRBV7-2 to TRBJ2-5; a possible D gene is TRBD2 (6 bases). The CDR3 spans 15 residues. The V end was cut by 0 bases, the J end by 5 bases, with 13 bases between. Germline CDR1 reads SGHTA; CDR2 reads FQGNSA. The CDR3, as DNA: TGTGCCAGCAGCTTAGCGCTAACTAGCTGGGAGACCCAGTACTTC. This codes for CASSLALTSWETQYF.

This clonotype has at least ten counts. The V and J genes are TRBV20-1 and TRBJ1-5; 7 bases map to TRBD1. The CDR3 consists of 14 residues. Trimming took 6 bases from V and 3 from J; bases not matched to a gene: 8. Germline CDR1 is DFQATT and CDR2 is SNEGSKA (reference sequence). In DNA, the CDR3 is TGCAGTGCAAACTCCGGACAGGTCAATCAGCCCCAGCATTTT. Encoded protein: CSANSGQVNQPQHF.

V and J are TRBV28 and TRBJ1-5, with TRBD1 as a possible D gene (5 bases). This CDR3 contains 19 residues. Germline V gives CDR1 MDHEN, CDR2 SYDVKM. Trimming stripped 7 bases from V and 0 bases from J, with 25 bases between. For the CDR3, the DNA is TGTGCCAGCAACCTATGGGACCAGGCTCCGGGGGATAGCAATCAGCCCCAGCATTTT. Its protein is CASNLWDQAPGDSNQPQHF.

This clonotype has just a few counts. V is TRBV7-8 and J is TRBJ2-2; 7 nucleotides match TRBD1. Trimming at V came to 1 base and at J to 5 bases, leaving 4 bases not matched to a gene. Germline values: CDR1 SGHVS, CDR2 FQNEAQ. The CDR3 contains 15 residues. The CDR3 protein is CASSLVIQGTGELFF. The CDR3 bases are TGTGCCAGCAGCTTAGTCATACAGGGGACCGGGGAGCTGTTTTTT.

The chain links TRBV27 to TRBJ2-5; D remains unclear. V lost 9 bases to trimming and J lost 5 bases, with 13 bases between them. Germline CDR1 MNHEY, CDR2 SMNVEV (reference sequence). The CDR3 covers 12 residues. The CDR3 protein is CASGWVKETQYF. Here the CDR3 DNA reads TGTGCCAGTGGATGGGTGAAGGAGACCCAGTACTTC.

This clonotype was detected only a few times. This chain uses TRBV20-1 with TRBJ2-1; D not certain. CDR1 DFQATT and CDR2 SNEGSKA come from the germline V gene (reference sequence). The CDR3 sequence is 14 residues long. Trimming cost V 2 bases and J 8 bases, with 16 bases left between them. CDR3 loop: CSARLLEEAYEQFF. CDR3 DNA sequence: TGCAGTGCTAGATTGCTAGAGGAAGCCTATGAGCAGTTCTTC.

This chain joins TRBV12-3 or TRBV12-4 and TRBJ2-5; no clear D gene. Trimming shortened V by 4 bases and J by 1 base, and 7 bases separated the two germline ends. The CDR3 covers 13 residues. CDR3 sequence (DNA): TGTGCCAGCAGTTACAAACTCCAAGAGACCCAGTACTTC. Amino acids: CASSYKLQETQYF.

This clonotype was counted a few times. The chain combines TRBV28 with TRBJ1-5; D ambiguous. Trimming removed 5 bases at V and 3 bases at J, with 11 bases between. CDR3 length: 14 residues. The germline V gene has CDR1 MDHEN and CDR2 SYDVKM. CDR3 bases: TGTGCCAGCAGTCTTCGAGGGTTCAATCAGCCCCAGCATTTT. Encoded protein: CASSLRGFNQPQHF.

This clonotype was seen ten or more times. The chain combines TRBV15 with TRBJ2-3; 14 positions match TRBD2. CDR1 is LNHNV and CDR2 is YYDKDF in the germline V gene (reference sequence). The CDR3 contains 17 residues. V was clipped by 6 bases and J by 5 bases; unmatched bases: 10. This CDR3 is CATSEETSGRAKDTQYF. In nucleotides, the CDR3 is TGTGCCACCAGTGAGGAGACTAGCGGGAGGGCCAAAGATACGCAGTATTTT.

A word on this clonotype: The junction departs from germline at one end; a sequencing error may be responsible. This chain joins TRBV7-7 and TRBJ2-5; 8 positions agree with TRBD1. The length of the CDR3 is 15 residues. The V gene's germline CDR1 is SSHAT and CDR2 FNYEAQ (reference sequence). The CDR3 DNA is TGTGCTAGCAGCTTAGACGACAGGGGTCCAGAGACCCAGTACTTC. It encodes CASSLDDRGPETQYF.